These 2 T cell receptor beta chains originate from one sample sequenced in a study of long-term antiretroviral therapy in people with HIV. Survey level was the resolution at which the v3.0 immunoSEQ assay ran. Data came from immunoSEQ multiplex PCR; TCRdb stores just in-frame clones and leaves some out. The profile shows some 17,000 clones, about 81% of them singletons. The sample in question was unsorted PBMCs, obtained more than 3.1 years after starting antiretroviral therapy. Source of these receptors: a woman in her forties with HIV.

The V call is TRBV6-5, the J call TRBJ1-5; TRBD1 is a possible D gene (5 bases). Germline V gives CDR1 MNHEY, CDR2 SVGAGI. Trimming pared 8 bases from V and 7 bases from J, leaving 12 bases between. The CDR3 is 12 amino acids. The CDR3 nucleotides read TGTGCCAGCGGAGGGGCGGGCCAGCCCCAGCATTTT. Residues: CASGGAGQPQHF.

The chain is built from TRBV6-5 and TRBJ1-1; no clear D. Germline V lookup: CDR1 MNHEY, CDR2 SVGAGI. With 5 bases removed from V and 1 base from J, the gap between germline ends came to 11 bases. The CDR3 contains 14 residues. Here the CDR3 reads CASSLGDTNTEAFF. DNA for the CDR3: TGTGCCAGCAGTCTAGGTGACACGAACACTGAAGCTTTCTTT.